A single sample is the source of the 9 T cell receptor beta chains below, sequenced in a study of OX40 agonist ivuxolimab in advanced cancers. Using immunoSEQ multiplex PCR, the repertoire was profiled, and TCRdb retains in-frame clones only, with some absent. The sample lists some 76,000 clones; 84% were seen once. The material sequenced was CD4+ or CD8+ T cells sorted from blood, taken in a trial of the OX40 agonist ivuxolimab. These receptor sequences come from an adult with an advanced solid tumor such as melanoma, head and neck, liver or kidney cancer.

The chain links TRBV4-1 to TRBJ2-5, with 9 bases aligning to TRBD1. Germline assignment: CDR1 MGHRA and CDR2 YSYEKL. The CDR3 contains 13 residues. V was pared by 4 bases and J by 5 bases, with 2 bases of the junction left unmatched. The CDR3 DNA follows: TGCGCCAGCAGCCGAACAGGGGGCGAGACCCAGTACTTC. Residues: CASSRTGGETQYF.

J is TRBJ2-5 and V is TRBV27, with D possibly being TRBD2 (5 bases). V was clipped by 3 bases and J by 2 bases, with 7 bases between them. CDR1 and CDR2 from the germline V gene are MNHEY and SMNVEV (reference sequence). This CDR3 region has 13 residues. This chain's CDR3 is CASSFRGQETQYF. The CDR3 coding sequence is TGTGCCAGCAGTTTTCGGGGACAAGAGACCCAGTACTTC.

Turning to this clone: At one of its ends the junction is not consistent with the germline gene, which may arise from a read error. This chain connects TRBV9 to TRBJ2-2; TRBD1 matches 10 bases. Germline values: CDR1 SGDLS, CDR2 YYNGEE. The CDR3 loop spans 16 amino acids. The CDR3 protein is CASSGDRGANTGELFF. CDR3 sequence (DNA): TGTGCCAGCAGCGGGGACAGGGGCGCGAATACCGGGGAGCTGTTTTTT.

In regard to this clone: This sample also contains other DNA sequences that code for the same CDR3. The chain has TRBV9 and TRBJ1-2; D remains unclear. V lost 0 bases and J lost 4, with 10 bases in between. This CDR3 has 14 residues. Looked up from germline, CDR1 is SGDLS and CDR2 is YYNGEE. DNA for the CDR3: TGTGCCAGCAGCGTAGCTAGGGAAAGCTATGGCTACACCTTC. Residues: CASSVARESYGYTF.

This sequence joins TRBV10-3 and TRBJ2-7; 9 bases agree with TRBD1. This CDR3 has 15 residues. Germline trimming cut 4 bases from V and 5 bases from J; bases unmatched to any gene: 9. Germline values: CDR1 ENHRY, CDR2 SYGVKD. The CDR3 sequence: CAISGGLDRGHEQYF. In DNA, the CDR3 is TGTGCCATCAGTGGAGGGCTGGACAGGGGCCACGAGCAGTACTTC.

The CDR3 coding sequence is TGTGCCAGCAGTTTAACAGGGGCTAACTATGGCTACACCTTC. Translated, it gives CASSLTGANYGYTF. The chain couples TRBV28 to TRBJ1-2; 7 nucleotides match TRBD1. The CDR3 covers 14 residues. After removal of 2 bases from V and 0 bases from J, the junction contained 0 bases not matched to a gene. Germline lookup yields CDR1 MDHEN and CDR2 SYDVKM.

J is TRBJ1-6 and V is TRBV10-3, with a tentative D call TRBD1 (5 bases). The CDR3 has 16 residues. V shed 0 bases and J shed 7 bases, with 13 bases lying between them. The germline V gene has CDR1 ENHRY and CDR2 SYGVKD. The DNA for the CDR3 is TGTGCCATCAGTGAGTCGACTCCGGGGGGAAATTCACCCCTCCACTTT. It is translated as CAISESTPGGNSPLHF.

The CDR3 coding sequence is TGTGCCAGCAGCCAAGAAGGCAGGGGCCCTGGAAACACCATATATTTT. It translates to CASSQEGRGPGNTIYF. The J gene is TRBJ1-3, the V gene TRBV4-2; tentative D call: TRBD1 (6 bases). Trimming shortened V by 0 bases and J by 2 bases, and 11 bases separated the two germline ends. The CDR3 length is 16 residues. Looked up from germline, CDR1 is LGHNA and CDR2 is YNFKEQ.

This chain uses TRBV4-3 with TRBJ2-7, with D tentatively TRBD2 (7 bases). Germline V gene data show CDR1 as LGHNA and CDR2 as YSLEER. The length of the CDR3 is 15 residues. V lost 0 bases to trimming and J lost 4 bases, with 13 bases between them. CDR3 nucleotide sequence: TGCGCCAGCAGCCAAGAACGGGGGGCCTCGTACGAGCAGTACTTC. This sequence encodes CASSQERGASYEQYF.